Included here is one T cell receptor beta chain sequence, with context. This entry comes from a study of blood T cell repertoires in COVID-19. Sequenced by immunoSEQ multiplex PCR; TCRdb stores in-frame clones only, minus some. The table shows 60,000 to 65,000 clones, with around four fifths occurring only once. The CDR3 totals 11 residues. Germline-derived CDR1 and CDR2 are SQVTM and ANQGSEA. The V gene lost 5 bases and the J gene lost 10 bases, with 14 bases spanning the gap. This TCR was sampled from a human donor in a cohort sampled during active COVID-19. Material: peripheral blood. The rearrangement joins TRBV29-1 to TRBJ1-2; unclear D gene. CDR3 loop: CSVSLVAVYTF. CDR3 nucleotides: TGCAGCGTTTCCTTGGTGGCGGTCTACACCTTC.